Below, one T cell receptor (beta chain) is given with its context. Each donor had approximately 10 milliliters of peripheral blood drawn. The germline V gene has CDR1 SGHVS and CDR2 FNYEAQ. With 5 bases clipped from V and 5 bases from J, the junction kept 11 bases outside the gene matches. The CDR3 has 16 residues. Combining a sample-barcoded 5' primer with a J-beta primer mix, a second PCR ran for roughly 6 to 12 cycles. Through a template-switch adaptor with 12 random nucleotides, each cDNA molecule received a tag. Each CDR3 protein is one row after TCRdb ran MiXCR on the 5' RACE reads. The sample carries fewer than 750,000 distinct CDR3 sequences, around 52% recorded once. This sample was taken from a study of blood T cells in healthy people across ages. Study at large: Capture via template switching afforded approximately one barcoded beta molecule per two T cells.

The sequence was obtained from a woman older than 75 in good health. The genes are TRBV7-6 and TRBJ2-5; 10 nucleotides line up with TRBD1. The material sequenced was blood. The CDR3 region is CASSGPRTGGAETQYF. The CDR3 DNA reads TGTGCCAGCAGCGGACCCAGGACAGGGGGAGCGGAGACCCAGTACTTC.